Each of the 14 T cell receptor beta chains below was sequenced from the same sample in a study of cytomegalovirus exposure and HLA in healthy donors. PCR involved 60 Vbeta and 13 Jbeta primers. Method: immunoSEQ multiplex PCR; TCRdb's copy keeps in-frame clones and lacks some. The sample lists some 98,000 clones, around 67% seen once, with 2% to 3% in the top ten. The specimen sequenced was PBMCs. These receptor sequences come from a man in his fifties in good health and CMV-seronegative.

The table lists this clone with a count of one. The chain employs TRBV5-1 and TRBJ1-3; TRBD1 might be the D (6 bases). Trimming stripped 0 bases from V and 0 bases from J, with 7 bases between. The CDR3 covers 15 residues. CDR1 is SGHRS and CDR2 is YFSETQ in the germline V gene. CDR3 residues: CASSLDRVSGNTIYF. Here the CDR3 DNA reads TGCGCCAGCAGCTTGGACAGGGTCTCTGGAAACACCATATATTTT.

J is TRBJ2-3 and V is TRBV4-3; 9 nucleotides agree with TRBD2. Germline-derived CDR1 and CDR2 are LGHNA and YSLEER. The length of the CDR3 is 17 residues. V lost 1 base, J lost 0 bases, and 5 bases stayed unmatched. CDR3 residues: CASSQVVAGASTDTQYF. Here the CDR3 DNA reads TGCGCCAGCAGCCAAGTAGTAGCGGGGGCGAGCACAGATACGCAGTATTTT.

The CDR3 DNA sequence: TGTGCCAGCAGTGAATCACTAGCGGTCACAGATACGCAGTATTTT. It specifies CASSESLAVTDTQYF. The chain uses TRBV2 and TRBJ2-3; 8 bases are shared with TRBD2. Germline CDR1 reads SNHLY; CDR2 reads FYNNEI. The CDR3 has 15 residues. Trimming at V came to 2 bases and at J to 2 bases, leaving 3 bases not matched to a gene.

The chain joins TRBV2 to TRBJ2-2, with a weak D call TRBD1 (5 bases). V lost 1 base to trimming and J lost 4 bases, with 13 bases between them. This CDR3 has 16 residues. Germline V gives CDR1 SNHLY, CDR2 FYNNEI. CDR3 amino acids: CASSEGSRAVTGELFF. The CDR3, as DNA: TGTGCCAGCAGTGAAGGGTCCAGGGCGGTCACCGGGGAGCTGTTTTTT.

The chain couples TRBV29-1 to TRBJ2-7; a weak D match, TRBD2 (5 bases). CDR3 size: 14 residues. V lost 4 bases and J lost 0, with 13 bases in between. Germline-derived CDR1 and CDR2 are SQVTM and ANQGSEA. The CDR3 is CSVGLGDNSYEQYF. The CDR3 DNA follows: TGCAGCGTTGGTCTCGGGGATAACTCCTACGAGCAGTACTTC.

The chain employs TRBV18 and TRBJ2-7; tentative D call: TRBD1 (6 bases). Germline V gene sequence: CDR1 KGHSH, CDR2 LQKENI. This CDR3 is 16 amino acids long. V lost 0 bases and J lost 6, with 18 bases in between. The CDR3 reads CASSPPVSASRGEQYF. CDR3 nucleotides: TGTGCCAGCTCACCACCTGTCAGTGCCAGCAGGGGCGAGCAGTACTTC.

In this sample, this clone turned up once. This sequence joins TRBV6-1 and TRBJ1-5; D uncertain. The V end was cut by 8 bases, the J end by 2 bases, with 10 bases between. CDR1 MNHNS and CDR2 SASEGT come from the germline V gene. This CDR3 comprises 13 residues. The CDR3 DNA sequence: TGTGCCAGCTCAGAGCGGGGCAATCAGCCCCAGCATTTT. This encodes CASSERGNQPQHF.

The genes are TRBV18 and TRBJ2-5; D perhaps matches TRBD1 (6 bases). TRBJ2-7 explains the end of the DNA better; the J call may be wrong. Per the germline V gene, CDR1 is KGHSH and CDR2 is LQKENI. The CDR3 consists of 16 residues. CDR3 in amino acids: CASSPRTVDNSYEQYF. For the CDR3, the DNA is TGTGCCAGCTCACCTCGGACAGTCGATAATTCCTACGAGCAGTACTTC.

V and J are TRBV6-5 and TRBJ1-5; no firm D call. Germline V gene lookup returns CDR1 MNHEY and CDR2 SVGAGI. The CDR3 loop spans 14 amino acids. Trimming took 0 bases from V and 8 from J, leaving 11 bases between them. CDR3 nucleotides: TGTGCCAGCAGTTACTCGAGCTGGTTAGAGCCCCAGCATTTT. Its protein is CASSYSSWLEPQHF.

The J gene is TRBJ2-6, the V gene TRBV11-2, with 8 nucleotides matching TRBD2. The CDR3 has 17 residues. Germline CDR1 is SGHAT and CDR2 is FQNNGV. Trimming removed 1 base from V and 4 bases from J; junction bases left unmatched: 6. The CDR3 coding sequence is TGTGCCAGCAGCTTAGCAGCGGGGGTAGGGGGGGCCAACGTCCTGACTTTC. Translation: CASSLAAGVGGANVLTF. The variable domain in full, with the rest retrieved from reference TRBV11-2 and TRBJ2-6, is EAGVAQSPRYKIIEKRQSVAFWCNPISGHATLYWYQQILGQGPKLLIQFQNNGVVDDSQLPKDRFSAERLKGVDSTLKIQPAKLEDSAVYLCASSLAAGVGGANVLTFGAGSRLTVL.

The J gene is TRBJ2-4, the V gene TRBV2; D is unclear. Per germline, CDR1 SNHLY and CDR2 FYNNEI. Trimming stripped 1 base from V and 0 bases from J, with 10 bases between. CDR3 length: 16 amino acids. In DNA, the CDR3 is TGTGCCAGCAGTGAAGGGTCCCTACTAGCCAAAAACATTCAGTACTTC. Protein: CASSEGSLLAKNIQYF. Using reference TRBV2 and TRBJ2-4 for the parts outside the CDR3, the full variable domain is EPEVTQTPSHQVTQMGQEVILRCVPISNHLYFYWYRQILGQKVEFLVSFYNNEISEKSEIFDDQFSVERPDGSNFTLKIRSTKLEDSAMYFCASSEGSLLAKNIQYFGAGTRLSVL.

This clone was counted once. The V and J genes are TRBV28 and TRBJ2-6; no clear D. The germline V gene encodes CDR1 MDHEN and CDR2 SYDVKM. This CDR3 contains 18 residues. The V and J ends lost 4 bases and 1 base respectively, with 17 bases between them. The CDR3 protein is CASSSRAGWVSGANVLTF. CDR3 nucleotide sequence: TGTGCCAGCAGTTCTCGCGCCGGGTGGGTGTCTGGGGCCAACGTCCTGACTTTC. The whole variable domain, remainder taken from reference TRBV28 and TRBJ2-6, is DVKVTQSSRYLVKRTGEKVFLECVQDMDHENMFWYRQDPGLGLRLIYFSYDVKMKEKGDIPEGYSVSREKKERFSLILESASTNQTSMYLCASSSRAGWVSGANVLTFGAGSRLTVL.

The chain is built from TRBV4-3 and TRBJ2-5, with a possible D match to TRBD2 (6 bases). CDR3 length equals 15 residues. Trimming stripped 4 bases from V and 3 bases from J, with 15 bases between. The germline gives CDR1 LGHNA, CDR2 YSLEER. CDR3 in amino acids: CASSLLEGSEETQYF. The CDR3 DNA reads as TGCGCCAGCAGCCTTCTGGAGGGCTCCGAAGAGACCCAGTACTTC.

This clone occurred a few times. The chain uses TRBV2 and TRBJ1-1; possible D gene TRBD1, 5 bases. The CDR3 is 15 amino acids. Trimming cost V 0 bases and J 1 base, with 9 bases left between them. Germline V gene sequence: CDR1 SNHLY, CDR2 FYNNEI. CDR3 residues: CASSEAGHQNTEAFF. Here the CDR3 DNA reads TGTGCCAGCAGTGAAGCAGGACACCAGAACACTGAAGCTTTCTTT.